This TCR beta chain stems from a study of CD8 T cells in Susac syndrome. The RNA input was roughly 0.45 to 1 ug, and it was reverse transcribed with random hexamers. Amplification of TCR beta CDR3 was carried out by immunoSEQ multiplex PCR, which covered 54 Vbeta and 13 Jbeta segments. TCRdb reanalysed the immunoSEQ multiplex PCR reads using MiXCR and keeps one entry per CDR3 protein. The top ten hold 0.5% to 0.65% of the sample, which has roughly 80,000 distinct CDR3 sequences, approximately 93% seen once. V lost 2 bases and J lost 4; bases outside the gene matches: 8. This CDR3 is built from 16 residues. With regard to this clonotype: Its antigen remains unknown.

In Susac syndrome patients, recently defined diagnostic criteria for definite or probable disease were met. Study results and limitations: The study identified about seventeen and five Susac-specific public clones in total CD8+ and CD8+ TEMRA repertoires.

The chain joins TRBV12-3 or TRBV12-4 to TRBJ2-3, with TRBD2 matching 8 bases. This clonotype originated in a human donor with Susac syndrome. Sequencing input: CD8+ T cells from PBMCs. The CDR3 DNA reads TGTGCCAGCAGTTTAACTCCGGGACTAGATCCAGATACGCAGTATTTT. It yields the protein CASSLTPGLDPDTQYF.